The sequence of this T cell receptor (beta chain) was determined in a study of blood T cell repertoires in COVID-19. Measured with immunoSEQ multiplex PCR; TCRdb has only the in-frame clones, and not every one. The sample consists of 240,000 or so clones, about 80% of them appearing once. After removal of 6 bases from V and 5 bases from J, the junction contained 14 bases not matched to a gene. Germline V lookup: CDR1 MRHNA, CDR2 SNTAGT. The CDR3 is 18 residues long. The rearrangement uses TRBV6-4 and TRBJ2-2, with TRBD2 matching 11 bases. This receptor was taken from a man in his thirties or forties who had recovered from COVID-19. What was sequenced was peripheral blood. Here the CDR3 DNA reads TGTGCCAGCAGCCCCCCGGGGGGACTAGCGGTCAAAACCGGGGAGCTGTTTTTT. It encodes CASSPPGGLAVKTGELFF.